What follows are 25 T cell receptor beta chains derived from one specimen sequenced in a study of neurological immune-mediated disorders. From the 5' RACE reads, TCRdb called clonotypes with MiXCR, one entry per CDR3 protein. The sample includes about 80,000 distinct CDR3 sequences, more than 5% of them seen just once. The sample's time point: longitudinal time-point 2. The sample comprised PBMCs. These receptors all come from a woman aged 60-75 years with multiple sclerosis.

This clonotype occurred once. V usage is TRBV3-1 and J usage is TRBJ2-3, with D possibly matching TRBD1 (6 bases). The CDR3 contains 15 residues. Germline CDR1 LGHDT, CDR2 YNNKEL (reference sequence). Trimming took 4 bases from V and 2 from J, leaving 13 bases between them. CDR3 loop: CASSPRTALTDTQYF. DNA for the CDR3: TGTGCCAGCAGCCCAAGGACAGCCCTCACAGATACGCAGTATTTT.

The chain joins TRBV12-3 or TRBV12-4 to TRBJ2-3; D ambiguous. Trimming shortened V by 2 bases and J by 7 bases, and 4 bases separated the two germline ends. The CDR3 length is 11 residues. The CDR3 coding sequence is TGTGCCAGCAGTTTAAAAAATACGCAGTATTTT. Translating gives CASSLKNTQYF.

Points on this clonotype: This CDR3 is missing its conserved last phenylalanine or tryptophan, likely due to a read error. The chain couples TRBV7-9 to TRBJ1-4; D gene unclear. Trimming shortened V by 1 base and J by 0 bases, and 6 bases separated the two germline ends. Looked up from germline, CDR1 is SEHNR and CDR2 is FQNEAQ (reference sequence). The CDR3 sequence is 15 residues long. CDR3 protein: CASSLEGTTNEKLFL. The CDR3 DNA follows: TGTGCCAGCAGCTTAGAAGGCACAACTAATGAAAAACTGTTTTTA.

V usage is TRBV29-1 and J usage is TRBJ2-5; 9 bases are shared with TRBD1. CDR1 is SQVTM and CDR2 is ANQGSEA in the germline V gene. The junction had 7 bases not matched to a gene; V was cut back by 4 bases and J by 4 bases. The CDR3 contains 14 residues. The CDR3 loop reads CSVVKDRGGETQYF. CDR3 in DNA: TGCAGCGTTGTAAAGGACAGGGGAGGAGAGACCCAGTACTTC.

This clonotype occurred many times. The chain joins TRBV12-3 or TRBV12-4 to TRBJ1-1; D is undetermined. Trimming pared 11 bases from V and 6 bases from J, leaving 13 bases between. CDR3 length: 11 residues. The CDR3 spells CASTTRPEAFF. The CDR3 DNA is TGTGCCTCAACGACGAGGCCTGAAGCTTTCTTT.

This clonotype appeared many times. The CDR3 coding sequence is TGTGCCAGCAGGCCAACGGACTCCAGGAACACTGAAGCTTTCTTT. Translating it yields CASRPTDSRNTEAFF. The V call is TRBV12-3 or TRBV12-4, the J call TRBJ1-1, with D uncertain. The CDR3 is 15 residues long. V shed 6 bases and J shed 1 base, with 15 bases lying between them.

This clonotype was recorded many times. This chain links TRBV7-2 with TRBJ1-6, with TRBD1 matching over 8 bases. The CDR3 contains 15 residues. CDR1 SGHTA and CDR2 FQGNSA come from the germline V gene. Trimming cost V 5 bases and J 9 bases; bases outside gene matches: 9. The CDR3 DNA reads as TGTGCCAGCAGCGCCGGACAGGGTTATGGTTCACCCCTCCACTTT. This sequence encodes CASSAGQGYGSPLHF.

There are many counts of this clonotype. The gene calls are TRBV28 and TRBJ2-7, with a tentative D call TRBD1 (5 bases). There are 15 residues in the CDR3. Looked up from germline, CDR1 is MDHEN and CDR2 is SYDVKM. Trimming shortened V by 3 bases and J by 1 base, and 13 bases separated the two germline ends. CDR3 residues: CASSFSRTRSYEQYF. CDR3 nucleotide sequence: TGTGCCAGCAGTTTTTCCCGGACAAGGTCCTACGAGCAGTACTTC.

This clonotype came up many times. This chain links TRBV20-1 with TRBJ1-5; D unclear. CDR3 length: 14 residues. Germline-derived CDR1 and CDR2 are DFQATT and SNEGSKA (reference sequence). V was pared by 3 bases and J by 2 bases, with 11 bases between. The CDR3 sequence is CSARPGLGNQPQHF. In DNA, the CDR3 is TGCAGTGCTAGGCCTGGGTTGGGCAATCAGCCCCAGCATTTT.

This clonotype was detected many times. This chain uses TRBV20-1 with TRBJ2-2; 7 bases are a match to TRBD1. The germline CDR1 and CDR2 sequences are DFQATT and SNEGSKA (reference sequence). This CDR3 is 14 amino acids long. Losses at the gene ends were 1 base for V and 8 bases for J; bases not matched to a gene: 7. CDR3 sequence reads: CSARATGPGGELFF. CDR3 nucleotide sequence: TGCAGTGCTAGAGCGACAGGGCCTGGGGGGGAGCTGTTTTTT.

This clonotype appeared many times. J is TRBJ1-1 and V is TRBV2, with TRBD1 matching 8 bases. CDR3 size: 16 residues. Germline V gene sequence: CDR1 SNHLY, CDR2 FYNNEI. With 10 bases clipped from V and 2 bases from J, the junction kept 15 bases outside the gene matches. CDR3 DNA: TGTGCCATCGCAGGGGGCAGCAACCTACGTAACACTGAAGCTTTCTTT. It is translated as CAIAGGSNLRNTEAFF.

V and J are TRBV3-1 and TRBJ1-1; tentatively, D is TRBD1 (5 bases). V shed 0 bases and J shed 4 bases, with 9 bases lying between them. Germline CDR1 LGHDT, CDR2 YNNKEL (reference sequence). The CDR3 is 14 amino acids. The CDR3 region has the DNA TGTGCCAGCAGCCAAGAGGGGGGGGGCACTGAAGCTTTCTTT. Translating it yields CASSQEGGGTEAFF.

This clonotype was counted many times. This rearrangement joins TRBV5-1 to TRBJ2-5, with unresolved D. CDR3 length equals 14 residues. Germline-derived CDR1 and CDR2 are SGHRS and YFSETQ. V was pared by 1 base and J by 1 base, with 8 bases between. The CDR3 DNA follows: TGCGCCAGCAGCTTGCGGTCGAGCCAAGAGACCCAGTACTTC. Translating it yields CASSLRSSQETQYF. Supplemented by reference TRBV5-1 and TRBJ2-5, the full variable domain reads KAGVTQTPRYLIKTRGQQVTLSCSPISGHRSVSWYQQTPGQGLQFLFEYFSETQRNKGNFPGRFSGRQFSNSRSEMNVSTLELGDSALYLCASSLRSSQETQYFGPGTRLLVL.

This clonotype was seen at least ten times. The CDR3 protein is CATSAGGGTDTQYF. The CDR3, as DNA: TGTGCCACCAGCGCGGGGGGCGGTACAGATACGCAGTATTTT. This chain joins TRBV24-1 and TRBJ2-3; 8 bases line up with TRBD2. Germline CDR1 is KGHDR and CDR2 is SFDVKD. V was clipped by 7 bases and J by 3 bases; unmatched bases: 5. The CDR3 length is 14 residues.

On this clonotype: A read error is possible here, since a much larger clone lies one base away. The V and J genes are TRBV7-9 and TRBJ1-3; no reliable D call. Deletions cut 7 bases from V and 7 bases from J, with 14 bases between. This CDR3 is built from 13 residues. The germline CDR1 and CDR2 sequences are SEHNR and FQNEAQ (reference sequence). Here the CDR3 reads CASNPPSANTIYF. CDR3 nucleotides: TGTGCCAGCAACCCCCCTAGCGCCAACACCATATATTTT.

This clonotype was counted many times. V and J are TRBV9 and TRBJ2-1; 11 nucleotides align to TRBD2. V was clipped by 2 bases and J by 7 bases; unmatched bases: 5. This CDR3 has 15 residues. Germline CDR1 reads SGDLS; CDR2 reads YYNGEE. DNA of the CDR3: TGTGCCAGCAGCGTGGTAGCGGGGGGGTTAAATGAGCAGTTCTTC. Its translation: CASSVVAGGLNEQFF.

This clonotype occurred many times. The CDR3 is CASSVNQPQHF. As DNA, the CDR3 is TGTGCCAGCAGCGTTAATCAGCCCCAGCATTTT. The V gene is TRBV12-3 or TRBV12-4, the J gene TRBJ1-5; D is undetermined. The CDR3 is 11 amino acids. Trimming pared 6 bases from V and 4 bases from J, leaving 4 bases between.

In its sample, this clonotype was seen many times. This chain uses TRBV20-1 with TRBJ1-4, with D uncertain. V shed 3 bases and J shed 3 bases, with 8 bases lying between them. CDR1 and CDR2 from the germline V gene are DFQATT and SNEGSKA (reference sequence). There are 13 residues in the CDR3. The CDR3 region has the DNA TGCAGTGCTAGTCTTCGCCCTAATGAAAAACTGTTTTTT. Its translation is CSASLRPNEKLFF.

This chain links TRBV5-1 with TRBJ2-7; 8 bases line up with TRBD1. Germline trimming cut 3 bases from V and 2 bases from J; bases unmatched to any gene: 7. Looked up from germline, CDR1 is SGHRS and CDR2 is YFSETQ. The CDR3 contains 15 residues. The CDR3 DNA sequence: TGCGCCAGCAGCTCTGGGACAGGTGCCCCCTACGAGCAGTACTTC. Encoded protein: CASSSGTGAPYEQYF.

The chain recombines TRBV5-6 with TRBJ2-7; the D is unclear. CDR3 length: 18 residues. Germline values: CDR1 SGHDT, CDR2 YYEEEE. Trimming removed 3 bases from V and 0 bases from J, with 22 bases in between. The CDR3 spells CASSSSHWTDRASYEQYF. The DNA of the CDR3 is TGTGCCAGCAGCTCCTCACATTGGACGGACCGAGCCTCCTACGAGCAGTACTTC. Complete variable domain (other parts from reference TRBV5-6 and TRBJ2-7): DAGVTQSPTHLIKTRGQQVTLRCSPKSGHDTVSWYQQALGQGPQFIFQYYEEEERQRGNFPDRFSGHQFPNYSSELNVNALLLGDSALYLCASSSSHWTDRASYEQYFGPGTRLTVT.

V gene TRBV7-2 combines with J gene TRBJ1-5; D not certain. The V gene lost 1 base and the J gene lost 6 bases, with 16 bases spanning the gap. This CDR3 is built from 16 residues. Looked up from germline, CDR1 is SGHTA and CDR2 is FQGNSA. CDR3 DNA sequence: TGTGCCAGCAGCTTAGATGGGAGTAGGGCGACTCAGCCCCAGCATTTT. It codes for CASSLDGSRATQPQHF.

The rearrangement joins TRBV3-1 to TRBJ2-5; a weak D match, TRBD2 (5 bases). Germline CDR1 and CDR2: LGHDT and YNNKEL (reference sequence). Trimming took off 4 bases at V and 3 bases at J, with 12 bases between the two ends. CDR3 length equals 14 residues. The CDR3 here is CASSPSREKETQYF. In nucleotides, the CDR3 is TGTGCCAGCAGCCCCAGCCGGGAAAAAGAGACCCAGTACTTC.

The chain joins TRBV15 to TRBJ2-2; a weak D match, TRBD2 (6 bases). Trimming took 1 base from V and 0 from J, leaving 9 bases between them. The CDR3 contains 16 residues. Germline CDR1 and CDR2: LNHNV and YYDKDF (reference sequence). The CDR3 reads CATSRVTGANTGELFF. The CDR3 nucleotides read TGTGCCACCAGCAGAGTTACGGGGGCGAACACCGGGGAGCTGTTTTTT. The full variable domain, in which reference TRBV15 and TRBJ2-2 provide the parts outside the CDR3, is DAMVIQNPRYQVTQFGKPVTLSCSQTLNHNVMYWYQQKSSQAPKLLFHYYDKDFNNEADTPDNFQSRRPNTSFCFLDIRSPGLGDTAMYLCATSRVTGANTGELFFGEGSRLTVL.

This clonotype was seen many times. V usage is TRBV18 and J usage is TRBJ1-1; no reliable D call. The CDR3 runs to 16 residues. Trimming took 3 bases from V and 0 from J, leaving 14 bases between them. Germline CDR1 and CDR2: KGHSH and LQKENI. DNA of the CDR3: TGTGCCAGCTCACCCGCGACGGGGTCAATGAACACTGAAGCTTTCTTT. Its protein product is CASSPATGSMNTEAFF.

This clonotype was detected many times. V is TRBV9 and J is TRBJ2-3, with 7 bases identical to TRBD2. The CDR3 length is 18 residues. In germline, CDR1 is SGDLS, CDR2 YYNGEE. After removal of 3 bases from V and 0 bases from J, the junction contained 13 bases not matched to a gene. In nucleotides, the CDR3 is TGTGCCAGCAGCGAACGTACAGAGGGACTAATGAGCACAGATACGCAGTATTTT. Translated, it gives CASSERTEGLMSTDTQYF.